Sequencing of this T cell receptor (beta chain) was carried out in a study of T-cell memory formation after mild COVID-19 (dated by TCRdb to the early 2020s). For context, the study as a whole: TCR sequence clusters from the two donors were found to be largely donor specific. In two donors, T-cell clones that expanded and contracted after mild COVID-19 were followed by sequencing TCRalpha and TCRbeta repertoires longitudinally. Two young, previously healthy adult volunteers, one female and one male, were included in the cohort.

The sequencer was an Illumina NovaSeq 6000. TCRalpha and TCRbeta cDNA libraries were constructed by 5'RACE with constant-segment primers, with sample barcodes and unique molecular identifiers being introduced. RNA was extracted from every sample with Trizol reagent. Amplification of the libraries took two PCR steps, and the second step added a second sample barcode plus Illumina TruSeq adapters. Sequencing of libraries was performed on an Illumina NovaSeq with 2 x 150 bp paired-end reads. As for the authors' bioinformatics: Demultiplexing of reads and collapsing into UMI-guided consensus sequences were performed with migec v1.2.7. Using mixcr v2.1.11, UMI consensuses were aligned to TRA and TRB V and J templates and then assembled into clonotypes. Expanded or contracted clonotypes were those called significant by both edgeR and NoisET, with noise models trained on biological replicates. For edgeR calls, the cutoffs were a false discovery rate-adjusted p below 0.01 and a log2 fold-change threshold of 1. As an exploratory analysis of dynamics, max-normalized trajectories of the 1000 most abundant clonotypes were examined with PCA combined with hierarchical clustering. The CD4 or CD8 phenotype of responding clones was assigned using the separately sequenced CD4+ and CD8+ repertoires. TCRdb's own reprocessing of the public reads used fastp at Q25 and MiXCR and kept productive beta chains. Identical CDR3 protein sequences are pooled into one entry, listed with their most common genes and DNA. TCRdb's processing, not the authors' own work, is the source of the V and J calls. This sample gives approximately 350,000 distinct CDR3 sequences in total; 13% of them show up just once. The top ten clonotypes cover about a fifth of the sample.

Ficoll-Paque density gradient centrifugation was used to isolate PBMCs. Counted from cysteine to phenylalanine, this CDR3 has 13 amino acids. The sequence is cut down to CDR3 DNA, 39 bases in frame from base 1. V loses 5 bases, J loses 4 bases, and the germline ends lie 10 bases apart. Looking up the germline V gene yields CDR1 SGHAT and CDR2 FQNNGV. What the work shows at the level of the full study, not this receptor alone: Some responding clones were detected in pre-infection memory, suggesting pre-existing cross-reactive memory T cells joined the SARS-CoV-2 response. The study included only a couple of mild cases, and larger cohorts that include severe cases with pre-infection samples were judged to be necessary. Whether the second-wave clones peaking on day 37 were SARS-CoV-2 specific was not confirmed. Contracting CD4+ clones were found mainly in CM and EM memory subsets, while CD8+ clones were enriched in EMRA. From day 15 to 85, contracting clones showed balanced CD4/CD8 phenotypes, whereas a second wave of clones that expanded from day 15 to 37 leaned towards CD4+.

With respect to this clonotype: There is no known antigen for this receptor. The input lacks base qualities; no much larger clone sits a single base away.

The chain is assembled from TRBV11-2 and TRBJ2-3; the D gene is possibly TRBD2, with 5 bases matching. This TCR was sampled from a man younger than 35 who had mild COVID-19 (a few samples of this study predate the infection). The sample titles of this study are shuffled in the database, so cell type and time point are left out; the donor was told from shared clones. The specimen sequenced was PBMCs or a T cell subset sorted from them (not recorded which). The CDR3: CASSPGIPDTQYF. The DNA sequence is given as TGTGCCAGCAGCCCCGGGATCCCAGATACGCAGTATTTT.